This T cell receptor beta chain is drawn from a study of blood T cell repertoires in COVID-19. Study as a whole: Sites in the United States, Italy and Spain provided acute and convalescent COVID-19 samples.

This clone was seen repeatedly, ten times or more. Germline loops: CDR1 SQVTM, CDR2 ANQGSEA. The CDR3 consists of 13 residues. V was cut by 2 bases and J by 1 base, with 8 bases left in between. Profiling relied on immunoSEQ multiplex PCR, and the TCRdb table lists in-frame clones only, not all of them. The sample lists roughly 250,000 clones; 70% to 80% were seen once. The chain carries TRBV29-1 and TRBJ1-1; the D gene is possibly TRBD1 (6 bases). This TCR was sampled from an elderly woman with acute or convalescent COVID-19. Input material: peripheral blood. Here the CDR3 DNA reads TGCAGCGTTGAACAGGGACAGAACACTGAAGCTTTCTTT. This encodes CSVEQGQNTEAFF.